The 26 T cell receptor beta chains below all came from one sample that was sequenced in a study of T cells after yellow fever vaccination (dated by TCRdb to about 2019). Receptors were amplified or captured by 5' RACE. The sample was run on an Illumina HiSeq 2500. TCRdb reprocessed the public reads (quality trimming at Q25 with fastp, clone calling with MiXCR) and kept in-frame beta chains. Entries that share a CDR3 protein sequence are merged under the most common genes and DNA. The sample records hundreds of thousands of distinct CDR3 sequences, roughly an eighth of which are singletons. Of the sample, 14% to 15% is held by the ten largest clones. The sample's treatment or condition label, in plain terms: live attenuated yellow fever vaccine strain. This material consisted of PBMCs, taken on the day of the yellow fever booster vaccination. The receptors were gathered from a man aged 25 to 40 who received the YFV17D yellow fever vaccine.

The chain is built from TRBV28 and TRBJ2-4; 9 nucleotides match TRBD2. Germline trimming cut 3 bases from V and 6 bases from J; bases unmatched to any gene: 3. The CDR3 is 14 residues long. Germline-derived CDR1 and CDR2 are MDHEN and SYDVKM. CDR3 residues: CASSLGGRANIQYF. DNA of the CDR3: TGTGCCAGCAGTTTGGGCGGGAGGGCAAACATTCAGTACTTC.

The chain combines TRBV7-3 with TRBJ2-3, with unresolved D. CDR1 SGHTA and CDR2 FQGTGA come from the germline V gene. Deletions cut 0 bases from V and 6 bases from J, with 13 bases between. CDR3 length: 15 residues. CDR3 residues: CASSLTPTGFDTQYF. CDR3 coding DNA: TGTGCCAGCAGCTTAACGCCGACCGGATTCGATACGCAGTATTTT.

The rearrangement links TRBV15 to TRBJ2-1; the match to TRBD1 covers 11 bases. The V gene end was trimmed by 1 base and the J gene end by 7 bases; junction bases not matched to a gene: 6. CDR1 and CDR2 from the germline V gene are LNHNV and YYDKDF (reference sequence). The CDR3 runs to 16 residues. CDR3 sequence (DNA): TGTGCCACCAGCAGAGCTGGACAGGGGGCTTGGAATGAGCAGTTCTTC. Its protein is CATSRAGQGAWNEQFF.

V usage is TRBV6-2 or TRBV6-3 and J usage is TRBJ2-7; TRBD2 agrees at 9 bases. CDR3 size: 13 residues. Germline V gene sequence: CDR1 MNHEY, CDR2 SVGEGT. Trimming took 7 bases from V and 7 from J; bases not matched to a gene: 8. The CDR3 here is CASTDSGRGEQYF. The CDR3 bases are TGTGCCAGCACCGATAGCGGGAGAGGAGAGCAGTACTTC.

V gene TRBV5-5 combines with J gene TRBJ2-1, with D perhaps assigned TRBD1 or TRBD2 (5 bases each). Germline V gene sequence: CDR1 SGHKS, CDR2 YYEKEE (reference sequence). CDR3 length: 17 residues. V was trimmed by 1 base and J by 9 bases, leaving 23 bases between them. This chain's CDR3 is CASSLSLGTTRLGEQFF. CDR3 in DNA: TGTGCCAGCAGCTTGTCTCTGGGGACCACCCGACTGGGTGAGCAGTTCTTC.

This clonotype has just a few counts. This chain joins TRBV7-2 and TRBJ1-6; D may be TRBD1 (5 bases). This CDR3 comprises 15 residues. Per the germline V gene, CDR1 is SGHTA and CDR2 is FQGNSA. With 5 bases removed from V and 14 bases from J, the gap between germline ends came to 22 bases. The chain's CDR3 is CASSPNVLVLGALHF. CDR3 nucleotide sequence: TGTGCCAGCAGCCCTAACGTCCTGGTCCTGGGGGCCCTCCACTTT.

A few counts support this clonotype. The V call is TRBV29-1, the J call TRBJ2-7, with D possibly TRBD2 on 6 matching bases. The CDR3 extends over 13 amino acids. CDR1 and CDR2 from the germline V gene are SQVTM and ANQGSEA. Here the CDR3 DNA reads TGCAGTGCCCAGGTAGGAGGGCCCTACGAGCAGTACTTC. It translates to CSAQVGGPYEQYF.

J is TRBJ2-5 and V is TRBV30; D gene unclear. The germline V gene has CDR1 GTSNPN and CDR2 SVGIG (reference sequence). Trimming took 3 bases from V and 2 from J, leaving 19 bases between them. The CDR3 is 16 residues long. The CDR3 loop reads CAWRPALGPRQETQYF. The CDR3 coding sequence is TGTGCCTGGAGGCCAGCCCTCGGGCCCCGGCAAGAGACCCAGTACTTC. The full variable domain, in which reference TRBV30 and TRBJ2-5 provide the parts outside the CDR3, is SQTIHQWPATLVQPVGSPLSLECTVEGTSNPNLYWYRQAAGRGLQLLFYSVGIGQISSEVPQNLSASRPQDRQFILSSKKLLLSDSGFYLCAWRPALGPRQETQYFGPGTRLLVL.

J is TRBJ1-5 and V is TRBV28, with D maybe TRBD1 (6 bases). The CDR3 covers 16 residues. V gave up 3 bases and J gave up 9 bases, with 21 bases separating them. CDR1 and CDR2 from the germline V gene are MDHEN and SYDVKM. The CDR3 coding sequence is TGTGCCAGCAGTTTTCCCCAAGGACAGACACTTCGGCCCCAGCATTTT. Encoded protein: CASSFPQGQTLRPQHF.

This clonotype showed up just a few times. The J gene is TRBJ2-7, the V gene TRBV7-9; D perhaps matches TRBD1 (5 bases). CDR3 length: 13 amino acids. Germline CDR1 SEHNR, CDR2 FQNEAQ (reference sequence). The V end was cut by 1 base, the J end by 8 bases, with 12 bases between. CDR3 coding DNA: TGTGCCAGCAGCTTAGGGCAGGGCGACAAGCAGTACTTC. Amino acid sequence: CASSLGQGDKQYF.

V is TRBV6-2 or TRBV6-3 and J is TRBJ1-4; D might be TRBD1 (6 bases). Germline V CDR1 and CDR2: MNHEY, SVGEGT. The CDR3 is 15 amino acids. V gave up 6 bases and J gave up 3 bases, with 14 bases separating them. The DNA of the CDR3 is TGTGCCAGCAGACCCGGGACATCGGCTAATGAAAAACTGTTTTTT. Translated, it gives CASRPGTSANEKLFF.

The chain employs TRBV18 and TRBJ2-7; 7 bases agree with TRBD2. CDR1 is KGHSH and CDR2 is LQKENI in the germline V gene. V lost 5 bases to trimming and J lost 0 bases; unmatched junction nucleotides: 4. The CDR3 has 14 residues. The CDR3 DNA follows: TGTGCCAGCTCAAACCGGGACTACTCCTACGAGCAGTACTTC. This translates into CASSNRDYSYEQYF.

Turning to this clonotype: The limits of the CDR3 on the DNA are not certain, so only TCRdb's listed CDR3 is given. The V gene is TRBV9, the J gene TRBJ1-1. The CDR3 numbers 17 amino acids, ends counted. CDR1 is SGDLS, CDR2 YYNGEE, per germline. CDR3 protein: CASSVGRGTLGDEAPFF.

The sample holds many counts of this clonotype. The chain links TRBV3-1 to TRBJ1-1; tentatively, D is TRBD1 (5 bases). The CDR3 has 13 residues. Trimming removed 7 bases from V and 5 bases from J, with 14 bases in between. Germline lookup yields CDR1 LGHDT and CDR2 YNNKEL (reference sequence). The CDR3 sequence is CASTDSGGTEAFF. For the CDR3, the DNA is TGTGCCAGCACCGACTCGGGGGGGACTGAAGCTTTCTTT.

The chain has TRBV29-1 and TRBJ2-6; TRBD2 matches at 7 bases. This CDR3 is built from 15 residues. CDR1 and CDR2 from the germline V gene are SQVTM and ANQGSEA. The trim removed 4 bases at V and 2 bases at J, leaving 5 bases unmatched. CDR3 sequence: CSVGGGSAGANVLTF. The CDR3 nucleotides read TGCAGCGTTGGGGGCGGGAGTGCTGGGGCCAACGTCCTGACTTTC.

Ten or more counts support this clonotype. V usage is TRBV3-1 and J usage is TRBJ2-1; perhaps TRBD2 as D (5 bases). The CDR3 is made up of 13 amino acids. The V end lost 3 bases, the J end lost 9 bases, and 12 bases lay between the germline ends. In germline, CDR1 is LGHDT, CDR2 YNNKEL (reference sequence). The CDR3 DNA reads as TGTGCCAGCAGCCATGCTTCGGCGGGTGAGCAGTTCTTC. It encodes CASSHASAGEQFF.

The chain recombines TRBV4-3 with TRBJ2-7, with D unresolved. With 0 bases removed from V and 2 bases from J, the gap between germline ends came to 11 bases. Germline V CDR1 and CDR2: LGHNA, YSLEER. The CDR3 consists of 15 residues. As DNA, the CDR3 is TGCGCCAGCAGCCAAGAGACTTATGCCGCCTACGAGCAGTACTTC. Protein product: CASSQETYAAYEQYF.

This clonotype was seen a handful of times. The chain joins TRBV6-5 to TRBJ2-7; D tentatively fits TRBD1 or TRBD2 (5 bases each). The CDR3 length is 14 residues. Germline V lookup: CDR1 MNHEY, CDR2 SVGAGI. The germline V and J ends were trimmed by 0 bases and 3 bases, with 9 bases remaining between them. CDR3 protein: CASSYSMGDYEQYF. CDR3 nucleotide sequence: TGTGCCAGCAGTTACTCGATGGGGGACTACGAGCAGTACTTC.

This clonotype has just a few counts. This chain links TRBV20-1 with TRBJ2-7, with a possible D match to TRBD2 (5 bases). CDR1 and CDR2 (germline): DFQATT, SNEGSKA (reference sequence). This CDR3 contains 14 residues. V lost 1 base to trimming and J lost 4 bases, with 14 bases between them. The CDR3 loop reads CSARGSEAFYEQYF. CDR3 nucleotide sequence: TGCAGTGCTAGAGGTAGCGAGGCCTTTTACGAGCAGTACTTC.

The chain uses TRBV4-3 and TRBJ2-6; D not certain. Germline V gene sequence: CDR1 LGHNA, CDR2 YSLEER. The V and J ends lost 5 bases and 0 bases respectively, with 11 bases between them. This CDR3 has 16 amino acids. CDR3 protein: CASSSQFTSGANVLTF. CDR3 coding DNA: TGCGCCAGCAGCTCTCAATTCACCTCTGGGGCCAACGTCCTGACTTTC.

The sample holds many counts of this clonotype. The chain employs TRBV12-3 or TRBV12-4 and TRBJ2-7; D is possibly TRBD1 or TRBD2 (5 bases each). With 6 bases removed from V and 2 bases from J, the gap between germline ends came to 17 bases. CDR3 size: 15 residues. The CDR3 DNA sequence: TGTGCCAGCAGGCCGCAGGGACGGAAAACCTACGAGCAGTACTTC. Encoded protein: CASRPQGRKTYEQYF.

This clonotype was counted a few times. This rearrangement joins TRBV7-9 to TRBJ2-7; either TRBD1 or TRBD2 may supply D (5 bases each). This CDR3 is 10 amino acids long. V was trimmed by 9 bases and J by 7 bases, leaving 10 bases between them. CDR1 and CDR2 (germline): SEHNR, FQNEAQ (reference sequence). The CDR3 sequence is CASGGPEQYF. The CDR3 nucleotides read TGTGCCAGTGGGGGACCAGAGCAGTACTTC. The full variable domain, in which reference TRBV7-9 and TRBJ2-7 provide the parts outside the CDR3, is DTGVSQNPRHKITKRGQNVTFRCDPISEHNRLYWYRQTLGQGPEFLTYFQNEAQLEKSRLLSDRFSAERPKGSFSTLEIQRTEQGDSAMYLCASGGPEQYFGPGTRLTVT.

About this clonotype: Relative to the germline gene, one junction end is altered; a read error may explain this. The chain links TRBV20-1 to TRBJ2-7; 9 bases map to TRBD2. The CDR3 spans 15 residues. CDR1 and CDR2 (germline): DFQATT, SNEGSKA (reference sequence). In DNA form, the CDR3 reads TGCAGTGCTAGTCCGGCTAGCGGGATGCGTGGGTTGTCTGTTTTC. Its protein product is CSASPASGMRGLSVF.

V and J are TRBV6-5 and TRBJ2-1, with 10 bases lining up with TRBD2. Germline V gene sequence: CDR1 MNHEY, CDR2 SVGAGI. Germline trimming cut 5 bases from V and 7 bases from J; bases unmatched to any gene: 8. CDR3 length: 15 amino acids. CDR3 residues: CASSLLAGNPNEQFF. CDR3 bases: TGTGCCAGCAGTCTACTAGCGGGAAACCCTAATGAGCAGTTCTTC.

This chain joins TRBV20-1 and TRBJ1-5; 8 bases align to TRBD1. Germline V lookup: CDR1 DFQATT, CDR2 SNEGSKA (reference sequence). The CDR3 loop spans 14 amino acids. Trimming took 5 bases from V and 3 from J; bases not matched to a gene: 6. The CDR3 sequence is CSAGGTGHNQPQHF. DNA of the CDR3: TGCAGTGCTGGGGGGACAGGTCACAATCAGCCCCAGCATTTT.

V usage is TRBV20-1 and J usage is TRBJ2-7; no reliable D call. Between the trimmed V and J ends, which lost 3 bases and 7 bases, there was a span of 16 bases. The CDR3 is 13 amino acids. Germline CDR1 is DFQATT and CDR2 is SNEGSKA (reference sequence). CDR3 in DNA: TGCAGTGCTAGTAGCCGTACTGGAAGAGAGCAGTACTTC. Translated: CSASSRTGREQYF.